The 24 T cell receptor beta chains in this list originate from one sample, sequenced in a study of blood T cell repertoires in COVID-19. The assay was immunoSEQ multiplex PCR, and TCRdb's table has in-frame clones only and misses some. The sample holds some 150,000 clones, 87% seen once. Specimen: peripheral blood. These receptors were obtained from a woman aged 40 to 50 with acute or convalescent COVID-19.

The chain joins TRBV5-6 to TRBJ1-1; a weak D match, TRBD1 (5 bases). Trimming took off 7 bases at V and 1 base at J, with 17 bases between the two ends. This CDR3 spans 15 amino acids. The germline gives CDR1 SGHDT, CDR2 YYEEEE. CDR3 nucleotides: TGTGCCAGCCGCCTACGGGCCGGGGGGAACACTGAAGCTTTCTTT. This sequence encodes CASRLRAGGNTEAFF.

The chain joins TRBV19 to TRBJ2-7; 7 bases are shared with TRBD1. CDR1 LNHDA and CDR2 SQIVND come from the germline V gene (reference sequence). J was trimmed by 7 bases and V by 3 bases; bases with no gene match: 15. The CDR3 extends over 16 amino acids. The CDR3 region is CASSINGDSGAVEQYF. The CDR3 DNA follows: TGTGCCAGTAGTATTAACGGGGACAGCGGAGCTGTGGAGCAGTACTTC.

The chain carries TRBV6-1 and TRBJ2-7, with a possible D match to TRBD1 (7 bases). Trimming left V 8 bases short and J 1 base short, with 18 bases between. Germline V gene lookup returns CDR1 MNHNS and CDR2 SASEGT. CDR3 length: 15 residues. CDR3 nucleotide sequence: TGTGCCAGCGGCGGGGAAGGGACAGTTTCCTACGAGCAGTACTTC. Residues: CASGGEGTVSYEQYF.

The chain couples TRBV6-5 to TRBJ2-5; possible D gene TRBD2, 7 bases. Trimming stripped 10 bases from V and 4 bases from J, with 19 bases between. CDR1 MNHEY and CDR2 SVGAGI come from the germline V gene. The CDR3 totals 14 residues. The CDR3 sequence is CATQGGLVSETQYF. DNA for the CDR3: TGTGCCACACAGGGCGGACTAGTTTCAGAGACCCAGTACTTC.

The V gene is TRBV4-1, the J gene TRBJ2-7; 7 bases line up with TRBD2. The V and J ends lost 0 bases and 3 bases, in that order; junction bases with no gene match: 11. Germline V gives CDR1 MGHRA, CDR2 YSYEKL. CDR3 length: 17 amino acids. The CDR3 here is CASSQDLWTRRDYEQYF. In DNA form, the CDR3 reads TGCGCCAGCAGCCAAGACCTATGGACTAGACGGGACTACGAGCAGTACTTC.

V usage is TRBV5-1 and J usage is TRBJ2-3, with D uncertain. With 1 base removed from V and 0 bases from J, the gap between germline ends came to 9 bases. Germline CDR1 is SGHRS and CDR2 is YFSETQ. The CDR3 runs 15 residues. CDR3 DNA sequence: TGCGCCAGCAGCTTGCCGTCGCAGAGCACAGATACGCAGTATTTT. Translation gives CASSLPSQSTDTQYF.

The chain is built from TRBV10-3 and TRBJ1-2; TRBD1 agrees at 7 bases. Unmatched junction bases numbered 6, after V lost 5 bases and J lost 0 bases. The CDR3 covers 15 residues. CDR1 and CDR2 from the germline V gene are ENHRY and SYGVKD. CDR3 region: CAISQRQGANYGYTF. For the CDR3, the DNA is TGTGCCATCAGTCAACGACAGGGCGCTAACTATGGCTACACCTTC.

The rearrangement joins TRBV4-3 to TRBJ2-7, with D possibly being TRBD1 (5 bases). This CDR3 has 16 residues. Trimming left V 0 bases short and J 0 bases short, with 12 bases between. Germline-derived CDR1 and CDR2 are LGHNA and YSLEER. CDR3 protein: CASSQDSTGPSYEQYF. CDR3 DNA sequence: TGCGCCAGCAGCCAAGATTCCACAGGCCCCTCCTACGAGCAGTACTTC.

The chain recombines TRBV2 with TRBJ2-7; 10 nucleotides line up with TRBD1. V lost 7 bases and J lost 3; bases outside the gene matches: 9. CDR3 length equals 15 residues. Per germline, CDR1 SNHLY and CDR2 FYNNEI. This CDR3 reads CASKEGQGVFYEQYF. In DNA form, the CDR3 reads TGTGCCAGCAAAGAAGGACAGGGGGTCTTCTACGAGCAGTACTTC.

The J gene is TRBJ1-2, the V gene TRBV23-1, with 9 bases that match TRBD1. TRBV23-1 is an ORF, with its function uncertain. J lost 4 bases, V lost 6 bases, and 12 bases had no gene match. The CDR3 runs to 16 residues. The CDR3 loop is CASRKPGTGKSYGYTF. CDR3 coding DNA: TGCGCCAGCAGGAAACCCGGGACAGGGAAAAGCTATGGCTACACCTTC.

V gene TRBV28 combines with J gene TRBJ2-7; TRBD1 agrees at 9 bases. The CDR3 is made up of 13 amino acids. CDR1 MDHEN and CDR2 SYDVKM come from the germline V gene. V dropped 4 bases and J dropped 5; count of bases not matched to a gene: 3. Here the CDR3 reads CASSYRDRDEQYF. The CDR3 coding sequence is TGTGCCAGCAGTTACCGGGACAGGGACGAGCAGTACTTC.

This chain joins TRBV9 and TRBJ2-5; 13 bases align to TRBD2. Unmatched junction bases numbered 5, after V lost 0 bases and J lost 0 bases. The germline CDR1 and CDR2 sequences are SGDLS and YYNGEE. The CDR3 spans 18 residues. The CDR3: CASSVGGLAGLYQETQYF. CDR3 DNA: TGTGCCAGCAGCGTAGGGGGACTAGCGGGACTGTACCAAGAGACCCAGTACTTC.

The genes are TRBV6-5 and TRBJ2-1; the match to TRBD2 covers 11 bases. The germline V gene encodes CDR1 MNHEY and CDR2 SVGAGI. The CDR3 consists of 16 residues. V shed 0 bases and J 6 bases; nucleotides not matched to a gene: 4. The CDR3 DNA reads TGTGCCAGCAGTTACTCGATACTAGCGGGGGTCAATGAGCAGTTCTTC. This encodes CASSYSILAGVNEQFF.

V and J are TRBV6-1 and TRBJ1-3; no reliable D call. V gave up 2 bases and J gave up 0 bases, with 8 bases separating them. This CDR3 is 15 amino acids long. Germline CDR1 MNHNS, CDR2 SASEGT. The CDR3: CASSETWSSGNTIYF. As DNA, the CDR3 is TGTGCCAGCAGTGAAACGTGGAGCTCTGGAAACACCATATATTTT.

As to this clone: Compared with germline, one end of the junction differs, possibly owing to a read error. The rearrangement uses TRBV7-7 and TRBJ1-1, with unresolved D. This CDR3 contains 16 residues. Germline V lookup: CDR1 SSHAT, CDR2 FNYEAQ (reference sequence). CDR3 coding DNA: TGTGCTAGCAGCCAATGGTTAGGAGGTTCGGACACTGAAGCTTTCTTT. It translates to CASSQWLGGSDTEAFF.

The chain combines TRBV28 with TRBJ2-5; D may be TRBD2 (5 bases). This CDR3 spans 13 amino acids. The V end was cut by 2 bases, the J end by 7 bases, with 11 bases between. Per germline, CDR1 MDHEN and CDR2 SYDVKM. CDR3 protein: CASSLIRSGTQYF. The CDR3 DNA reads as TGTGCCAGCAGTTTAATCAGGAGCGGGACCCAGTACTTC.

The chain combines TRBV27 with TRBJ1-2, with 9 positions matching TRBD1. V dropped 5 bases and J dropped 8; count of bases not matched to a gene: 12. The CDR3 totals 15 residues. The germline V gene encodes CDR1 MNHEY and CDR2 SMNVEV (reference sequence). CDR3 sequence reads: CASSPYKTGGYGYTF. In DNA form, the CDR3 reads TGTGCCAGCAGTCCATACAAGACAGGGGGTTACGGCTACACCTTC.

The chain uses TRBV7-2 and TRBJ2-7, with D perhaps matching TRBD2 (6 bases). CDR3 length: 17 residues. Germline-derived CDR1 and CDR2 are SGHTA and FQGNSA. V dropped 1 base and J dropped 3 bases, with 19 bases sitting between them. Here the CDR3 DNA reads TGTGCCAGCAGCTTAGATCTTTCCTCGGCGGGATACTACGAGCAGTACTTC. Protein product: CASSLDLSSAGYYEQYF.

The chain is built from TRBV2 and TRBJ2-7; no clear D gene. Germline loops: CDR1 SNHLY, CDR2 FYNNEI. Trimming took off 4 bases at V and 3 bases at J, with 7 bases between the two ends. This CDR3 spans 12 amino acids. CDR3 amino acids: CASSVTIYEQYF. The CDR3 DNA reads as TGTGCCAGCAGTGTTACTATCTACGAGCAGTACTTC. The entire variable domain, with the rest obtained from reference TRBV2 and TRBJ2-7, is as follows: EPEVTQTPSHQVTQMGQEVILRCVPISNHLYFYWYRQILGQKVEFLVSFYNNEISEKSEIFDDQFSVERPDGSNFTLKIRSTKLEDSAMYFCASSVTIYEQYFGPGTRLTVT.

V and J are TRBV27 and TRBJ2-5; D gene unclear. CDR1 is MNHEY, CDR2 SMNVEV, per germline (reference sequence). The CDR3 is made up of 15 amino acids. Trimming pared 7 bases from V and 3 bases from J, leaving 18 bases between. The CDR3 loop is CASKSRNGAKETQYF. The CDR3 DNA sequence: TGTGCCAGCAAAAGCCGAAACGGAGCCAAAGAGACCCAGTACTTC.

This clone turned up a few times. The chain couples TRBV4-1 to TRBJ2-7; 13 nucleotides match TRBD2. With V trimmed by 0 bases and J by 2 bases, 4 bases remained unmatched. Per germline, CDR1 MGHRA and CDR2 YSYEKL. The CDR3 runs to 17 residues. CDR3 nucleotides: TGCGCCAGCAGCCAAGAAACGGGACTAGCGGGGACCTACGAGCAGTACTTC. Protein sequence: CASSQETGLAGTYEQYF.

This chain connects TRBV20-1 to TRBJ2-1, with D unresolved. CDR1 is DFQATT and CDR2 is SNEGSKA in the germline V gene (reference sequence). V lost 3 bases to trimming and J lost 4 bases, with 13 bases between them. CDR3 length equals 14 residues. The CDR3 DNA reads as TGCAGTGCTAGTAACGGGTACCTATACAATGAGCAGTTCTTC. Its protein product is CSASNGYLYNEQFF.

In its sample, this clone was seen a few times. CDR3 in DNA: TGCGCCAGCAGCCAAGATCGGGACAGGGTTCGGGCTTTCTTT. Translation: CASSQDRDRVRAFF. The rearrangement uses TRBV4-1 and TRBJ1-1; 9 bases are a match to TRBD1. J was trimmed by 11 bases and V by 0 bases; bases with no gene match: 7. CDR3 length: 14 amino acids. CDR1 and CDR2 (germline): MGHRA, YSYEKL.

This clone has just one count. J is TRBJ1-2 and V is TRBV12-3 or TRBV12-4, with unresolved D. The CDR3 consists of 11 residues. The V and J ends lost 5 bases and 5 bases respectively, with 6 bases between them. CDR3 sequence (DNA): TGTGCCAGCAGTCGCGCTTATGGCTACACCTTC. The encoded protein is CASSRAYGYTF.